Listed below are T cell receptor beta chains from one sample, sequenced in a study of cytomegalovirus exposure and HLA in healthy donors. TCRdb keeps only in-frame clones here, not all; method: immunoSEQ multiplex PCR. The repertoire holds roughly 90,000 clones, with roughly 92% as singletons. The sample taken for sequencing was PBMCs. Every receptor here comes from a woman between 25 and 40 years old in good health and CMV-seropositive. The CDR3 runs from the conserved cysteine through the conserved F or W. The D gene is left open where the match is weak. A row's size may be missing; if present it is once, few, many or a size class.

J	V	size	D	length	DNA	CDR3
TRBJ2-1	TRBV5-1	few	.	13	TGCGCCAGCAGTGTTGCCAGTCTGGATGAGCAGTTCTTC	CASSVASLDEQFF
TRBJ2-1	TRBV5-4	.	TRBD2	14	TGTGCCAGCAGGGAGGGACTAGCGGGAGGCGAGCAGTTCTTC	CASREGLAGGEQFF
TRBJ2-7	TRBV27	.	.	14	TGTGCCAGCAGCCGCGGCGGGACAGCCTACGAGCAGTACTTC	CASSRGGTAYEQYF
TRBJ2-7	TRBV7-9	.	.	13	TGTGCCAGCAGCTTTGGCAGTCCCTACGAGCAGTACTTC	CASSFGSPYEQYF
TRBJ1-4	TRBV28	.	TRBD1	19	TGTGCCAGCAGTTTAGTACAGGGGGCGGGATCGGCAACTAATGAAAAACTGTTTTTT	CASSLVQGAGSATNEKLFF
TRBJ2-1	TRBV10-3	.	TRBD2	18	TGTGCCATCAGTGAGGCGTCAAGGCGGTCTAGCGGCTACAATGAGCAGTTCTTC	CAISEASRRSSGYNEQFF
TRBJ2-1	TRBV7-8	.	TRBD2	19	TGTGCCAGCAGCTTAGTTCGTGTGCAGGGAAGACTAGCACATCATGAGCAGTTCTTC	CASSLVRVQGRLAHHEQFF
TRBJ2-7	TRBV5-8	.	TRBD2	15	TGTGCCAGCAGCTTGGGGGCGGGAGCCAACTACGAGCAGTACTTC	CASSLGAGANYEQYF
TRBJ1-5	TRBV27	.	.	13	TGTGCCAGCAGTTTAGGTCGGAATCAGCCCCAGCATTTT	CASSLGRNQPQHF
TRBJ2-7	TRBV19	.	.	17	TGTGCCAGTAGTATAATCCCTCGGCGGAGGAGCTCCTACGAGCAGTACTTC	CASSIIPRRRSSYEQYF
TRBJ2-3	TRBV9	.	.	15	TGTGCCAGCAGCGACCAGGGAAACCCCACAGATACGCAGTATTTT	CASSDQGNPTDTQYF
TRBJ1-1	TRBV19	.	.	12	TGTGCCAGTAGTCGGACAAACACTGAAGCTTTCTTT	CASSRTNTEAFF
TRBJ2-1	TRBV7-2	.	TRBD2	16	TGTGCCAGCACCGTCACTAGCGGGGGCTCCTACAATGAGCAGTTCTTC	CASTVTSGGSYNEQFF
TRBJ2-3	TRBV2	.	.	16	TGTGCCAGCGTCTGGCTCTATAGCGGCGGCACAGATACGCAGTATTTT	CASVWLYSGGTDTQYF
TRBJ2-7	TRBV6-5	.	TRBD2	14	TGTGCCAGCAGCCAGACTAGCGGTCCCTACGAGCAGTACTTC	CASSQTSGPYEQYF
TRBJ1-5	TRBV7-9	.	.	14	TGTGCCAGCAGCTTAGGTCAGGGAAATCAGCCCCAGCATTTT	CASSLGQGNQPQHF
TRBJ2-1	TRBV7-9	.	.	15	TGTGCCAGCAGCTTAGCTGGACACGGCTACAATGAGCAGTTCTTC	CASSLAGHGYNEQFF
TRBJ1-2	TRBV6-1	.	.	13	TGTGCCAGCAGACAGACCGGCCTATATGGCTACACCTTC	CASRQTGLYGYTF
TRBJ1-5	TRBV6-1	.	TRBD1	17	TGTGCCAGCAGTGAATGGGCGGGCAGGGGGGGCAATCAGCCCCAGCATTTT	CASSEWAGRGGNQPQHF
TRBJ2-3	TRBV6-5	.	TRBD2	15	TGTGCCAGCAGAGCTAGCGGGGACTTCACAGATACGCAGTATTTT	CASRASGDFTDTQYF
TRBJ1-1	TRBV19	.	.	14	TGTGCCAGTAGTTGGCGGGGGGGGAACACTGAAGCTTTCTTT	CASSWRGGNTEAFF
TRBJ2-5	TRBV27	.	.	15	TGTGCCAGCAGTTTAATCCGGGAAACTCAAGAGACCCAGTACTTC	CASSLIRETQETQYF
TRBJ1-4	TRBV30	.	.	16	TGTGCCTCCCGACGGGGAGAAAGTGCAACTAATGAAAAACTGTTTTTT	CASRRGESATNEKLFF
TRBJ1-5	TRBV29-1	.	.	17	TGCAGCGTTGGCCGGGACTCAAACTCTAGGGGCAATCAGCCCCAGCATTTT	CSVGRDSNSRGNQPQHF
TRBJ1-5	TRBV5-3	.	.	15	TGTGCCAGAAGCTTGGTGTTGCGCGACAATCAGCCCCAGCATTTT	CARSLVLRDNQPQHF
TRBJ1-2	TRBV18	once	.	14	TGTGCCAGCTCACCACCGAACAAGAACTATGGCTACACCTTC	CASSPPNKNYGYTF
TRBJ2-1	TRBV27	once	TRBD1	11	TGTGCCAGCAGTCAGGACAGGGCGCAGTTCTTC	CASSQDRAQFF
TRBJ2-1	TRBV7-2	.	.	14	TGTGCCAGCAGCCTCAGGGGCTCCTACAATGAGCAGTTCTTC	CASSLRGSYNEQFF
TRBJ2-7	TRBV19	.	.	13	TGTGCCAGTGCTAGACGAGGGCCCTACGAGCAGTACTTC	CASARRGPYEQYF
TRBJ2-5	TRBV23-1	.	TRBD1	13	TGCGCCAGCAGTCATCGCGACGGGACAGCACAGTACTTC	CASSHRDGTAQYF
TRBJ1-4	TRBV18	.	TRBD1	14	TGTGCCAGCTCACCACTGATGGGACAGGAAAAACTGTTTTTT	CASSPLMGQEKLFF
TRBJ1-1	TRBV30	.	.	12	TGTGCCTGGATTGGACTTAACACTGAAGCTTTCTTT	CAWIGLNTEAFF
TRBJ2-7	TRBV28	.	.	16	TGTGCCAGCAGGCCCACCGGGAAGATCTCAATCTACGAGCAGTACTTC	CASRPTGKISIYEQYF
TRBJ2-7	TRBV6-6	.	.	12	TGTGCCACCAAACAGGACGGGTACGAGCAGTACTTC	CATKQDGYEQYF
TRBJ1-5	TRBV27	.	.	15	TGTGCCAGCAGCCGAGACTCCCCGGCGTTCCAGCCCCAGCATTTT	CASSRDSPAFQPQHF
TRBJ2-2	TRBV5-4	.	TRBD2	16	TGTGCCAGCAGCTCGGGGACTAGCGGGAGATCCGGGGAGCTGTTTTTT	CASSSGTSGRSGELFF
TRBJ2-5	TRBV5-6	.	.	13	TGTGCCAGCAGCCCCTGGGCACAAGAGACCCAGTACTTC	CASSPWAQETQYF
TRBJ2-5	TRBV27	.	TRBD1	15	TGTGCCAGCAGTTTTTGGGACAGGGGGGAAGAGACCCAGTACTTC	CASSFWDRGEETQYF
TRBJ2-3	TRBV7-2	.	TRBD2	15	TGTGCCAGCAGCGTCGGGACTAGTCTTCCAGATACGCAGTATTTT	CASSVGTSLPDTQYF
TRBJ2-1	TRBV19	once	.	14	TGTGCCAGTAGTAGGTCAGGGACCTACAATGAGCAGTTCTTC	CASSRSGTYNEQFF
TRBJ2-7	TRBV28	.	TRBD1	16	TGTGCCAGCACTCGCCCATCCGGGACAGGGACCAACGAGCAGTACTTC	CASTRPSGTGTNEQYF
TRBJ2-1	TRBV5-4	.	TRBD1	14	TGTGCCAGCAGCCTGAAGGGGGCGTACAATGAGCAGTTCTTC	CASSLKGAYNEQFF
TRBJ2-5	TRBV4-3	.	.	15	TGCGCCAGCAGCCGGGAACACAGGGATGGGGAGACCCAGTACTTC	CASSREHRDGETQYF
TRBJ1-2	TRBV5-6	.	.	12	TGTGCCAGCAGCTTGGACTTTTATGGCTACACCTTC	CASSLDFYGYTF
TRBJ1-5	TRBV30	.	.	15	TGTGCCTGGAGTGACCCCCCCGGGGTTCATCAGCCCCAGCATTTT	CAWSDPPGVHQPQHF